This is a list of T cell receptor beta chains from one sample in a study of human T cells and chemical hapten exposure. TCRdb re-called the RACE reads through MiXCR, storing one row per CDR3 protein. The table lists 55,000 to 75,000 distinct CDR3 sequences, 9.5% to 15% of them singletons. Sequenced here: whole blood, sampled in connection with sensitization to the hapten diphenylcyclopropenone (DPC). Source of these receptors: a man aged 30 to 45 with alopecia areata. Some clones in this sample may be carry-over from other donors' samples. CDR3s include the opening cysteine and the closing phenylalanine or tryptophan. D genes are given only for firm matches. The listing skips clone size in some rows; elsewhere it reads once, few, many or a size class.

>15|-|TRBV2|TRBJ1-5|-
CASSEGQYSNQPQHF
TGTGCCAGCAGTGAAGGACAATATAGCAATCAGCCCCAGCATTTT
>18|-|TRBV6-5|TRBJ1-2|many
CASSYSIVSRASSYGYTF
TGTGCCAGCAGTTACTCGATCGTTAGCAGGGCTTCCTCCTATGGCTACACCTTC
>12|-|TRBV11-3|TRBJ1-2|-
CASAGGGYGYTF
TGTGCCAGCGCAGGAGGCGGATATGGCTACACCTTC
>14|TRBD1|TRBV6-1|TRBJ1-2|few
CASSGGQGNYGYTF
TGTGCCAGCAGTGGAGGACAGGGGAACTATGGCTACACCTTC
>15|TRBD1|TRBV7-9|TRBJ1-2|many
CASSRQGVSNYGYTF
TGTGCCAGCAGTCGACAGGGGGTTTCTAACTATGGCTACACCTTC
>16|-|TRBV7-9|TRBJ2-2|-
CASSPSGTPNTGELFF
TGTGCCAGCAGCCCGTCCGGGACACCGAACACCGGGGAGCTGTTTTTT
>15|TRBD1|TRBV29-1|TRBJ1-2|many
CSVEVPGQGLYGYTF
TGCAGCGTTGAAGTCCCGGGACAGGGACTCTATGGCTACACCTTC
>12|-|TRBV18|TRBJ2-5|-
CASSPQQETQYF
TGTGCCAGCTCACCGCAACAAGAGACCCAGTACTTC
>15|TRBD1|TRBV7-6|TRBJ2-3|-
CASSLRRQGADTQYF
TGTGCCAGCAGCTTGAGGCGACAGGGGGCAGATACGCAGTATTTT
>11|-|TRBV5-4|TRBJ1-2|few
CASSLEQRHTF
TGTGCCAGCAGCTTAGAACAGCGGCACACCTTC
>12|-|TRBV29-1|TRBJ2-2|many
CSGRSYTGELFF
TGCAGCGGGCGATCTTACACCGGGGAGCTGTTTTTT
>13|-|TRBV7-2|TRBJ1-1|-
CASSFNRFDEAFF
TGTGCCAGCAGCTTCAACAGATTCGACGAAGCTTTCTTT
>13|TRBD2|TRBV6-4|TRBJ2-1|many
CASSRGGYNEQFF
TGTGCCAGCAGTCGCGGGGGATACAATGAGCAGTTCTTC
>16|-|TRBV19|TRBJ1-4|many
CASSISGTWEDEKLFF
TGTGCCAGTAGTATATCAGGGACGTGGGAAGATGAAAAACTGTTTTTT
>15|-|TRBV5-4|TRBJ1-6|few
CASKTGISYNSPLHF
TGTGCCAGCAAAACAGGGATCTCCTATAATTCACCCCTCCACTTT
>14|-|TRBV18|TRBJ2-6|few
CASRRSSGANVLTF
TGTGCCAGCCGCCGGAGCTCTGGGGCCAACGTCCTGACTTTC
>16|-|TRBV6-5|TRBJ1-2|many
CASSFRGNVANYGYTF
TGTGCCAGCAGTTTCCGGGGTAATGTAGCTAACTATGGCTACACCTTC
>15|-|TRBV7-6|TRBJ2-7|many
CASSSRERRVYEQYF
TGTGCCAGCAGCTCTAGGGAGCGGCGGGTCTACGAGCAGTACTTC
>17|TRBD1|TRBV19|TRBJ1-2|-
CASSPPGGTGVLYGYTF
TGTGCCAGTAGCCCTCCCGGCGGGACAGGAGTGCTCTATGGCTACACCTTC
>12|-|TRBV29-1|TRBJ2-5|many
CSVRLTQETQYF
TGCAGCGTTCGGCTCACCCAAGAGACCCAGTACTTC
>13|-|TRBV5-1|TRBJ2-1|-
CASSGGPGNEQFF
TGCGCCAGCAGCGGTGGCCCGGGCAATGAGCAGTTCTTC
>13|-|TRBV6-6|TRBJ2-7|few
CASGTAGVYEQYF
TGTGCCAGCGGGACGGCAGGGGTCTACGAGCAGTACTTC
>15|-|TRBV9|TRBJ2-5|once
CASSVAGQSEETQYF
TGTGCCAGCAGCGTAGCTGGGCAGAGCGAGGAGACCCAGTACTTC
>14|-|TRBV6-5|TRBJ1-1|many
CASSYVRSNTEAFF
TGTGCCAGCAGTTACGTAAGGTCGAACACTGAAGCTTTCTTT
>16|-|TRBV28|TRBJ2-3|-
CASSLYRGGSTDTQYF
TGTGCCAGCAGTCTTTACAGGGGAGGGAGTACAGATACGCAGTATTTT
>16|-|TRBV7-9|TRBJ1-1|-
CASSLARKLSNTEAFF
TGTGCCAGCAGCTTAGCGCGCAAGCTTAGCAACACTGAAGCTTTCTTT
>21|TRBD2|TRBV7-6|TRBJ2-1|-
CASSLYSPASGGAGSYNEQFF
TGTGCCAGCAGCTTATATTCACCGGCTAGCGGGGGGGCTGGATCATACAATGAGCAGTTCTTC
>14|-|TRBV6-5|TRBJ2-7|many
CASSYSRGIGEQYF
TGTGCCAGCAGTTACTCGAGAGGGATTGGCGAGCAGTACTTC
>19|TRBD2|TRBV5-1|TRBJ2-3|few
CASSPARLAGGSSTDTQYF
TGCGCCAGCAGCCCGGCCAGACTAGCGGGGGGATCTAGCACAGATACGCAGTATTTT
>15|-|TRBV6-2/TRBV6-3|TRBJ1-4|many
CASSYSTERYEKLFF
TGTGCCAGCAGTTACTCGACAGAAAGATACGAAAAACTGTTTTTT
>14|TRBD1|TRBV27|TRBJ2-1|many
CASRTGGVNNEQFF
TGTGCCAGTCGGACAGGGGGTGTAAACAATGAGCAGTTCTTC
>14|-|TRBV24-1|TRBJ1-2|few
CATSDWSINYGYTF
TGTGCCACCAGTGATTGGAGCATTAACTATGGCTACACCTTC
>16|-|TRBV12-3/TRBV12-4|TRBJ2-6|few
CASARQAYSGANVLTF
TGTGCCAGCGCGCGACAAGCGTACTCTGGGGCCAACGTCCTGACTTTC
>14|TRBD1|TRBV6-5|TRBJ2-7|-
CASSSGTGLGEQYF
TGTGCCAGCAGTAGTGGGACAGGGTTGGGCGAGCAGTACTTC
>13|-|TRBV10-3|TRBJ2-2|-
CAISESRAGELFF
TGTGCCATCAGTGAGTCGAGGGCCGGGGAGCTGTTTTTT
>14|TRBD1|TRBV6-5|TRBJ2-3|many
CASRDRRGTDTQYF
TGTGCCAGCAGGGACAGGCGTGGCACAGATACGCAGTATTTT
>15|-|TRBV28|TRBJ2-1|few
CASSFRRSSYNEQFF
TGTGCCAGCAGTTTCCGACGCTCTTCCTACAATGAGCAGTTCTTC